Below, 17 T cell receptor beta chains from the same sample are listed, as sequenced in a study of T cells in Graves' hyperthyroidism and ophthalmopathy. From RNA transcripts, TCR beta CDR3 regions were amplified. An initial round of RT-PCR targeting the TCR CDR3 relied on the HTBI primer set. TCRdb fed the multiplex PCR reads into MiXCR, producing one record per CDR3 protein. The repertoire has roughly 640,000 distinct CDR3 sequences, more than 15% of them found once; the top ten carry more than 3%. Sequences were obtained from blood. The receptor set was obtained from a woman in her 40s with Graves' ophthalmopathy.

This clonotype came up many times. The chain is built from TRBV7-9 and TRBJ1-1; perhaps TRBD1 as D (5 bases). Germline CDR1 and CDR2: SEHNR and FQNEAQ (reference sequence). Trimming pared 4 bases from V and 5 bases from J, leaving 11 bases between. The CDR3 spans 13 residues. The CDR3 is CASSYPGETEAFF. In DNA form, the CDR3 reads TGTGCCAGCAGCTATCCGGGGGAGACTGAAGCTTTCTTT.

The CDR3 loop reads CASSLLRVGVGELFF. CDR3 sequence (DNA): TGTGCCAGCAGCCTGTTGCGGGTTGGGGTAGGAGAGCTGTTTTTT. This chain uses TRBV12-3 or TRBV12-4 with TRBJ2-2; possible D gene TRBD2, 5 bases. CDR3 length: 15 amino acids. Trimming took off 6 bases at V and 11 bases at J, with 22 bases between the two ends.

This clonotype was observed at least ten times. The J gene is TRBJ1-5, the V gene TRBV27, with 7 bases identical to TRBD1. Looked up from germline, CDR1 is MNHEY and CDR2 is SMNVEV (reference sequence). The V segment lost 1 base and the J segment 6 bases; nucleotides outside the gene matches: 9. There are 16 residues in the CDR3. The DNA for the CDR3 is TGTGCCAGCAGTTTATTTGGAGGGGGCGCGGGTCAGCCCCAGCATTTT. Protein sequence: CASSLFGGGAGQPQHF.

This clonotype has a count of ten or more. This rearrangement joins TRBV11-2 to TRBJ1-1; perhaps TRBD1 as D (5 bases). The V and J ends lost 1 base and 1 base respectively, with 13 bases between them. Germline CDR1 is SGHAT and CDR2 is FQNNGV. The CDR3 consists of 16 residues. The CDR3 DNA sequence: TGTGCCAGCAGCTTAGGCTCGGGACCCCCGAACACTGAAGCTTTCTTT. Translated: CASSLGSGPPNTEAFF.

This clonotype appeared many times. The V gene is TRBV7-2, the J gene TRBJ2-3, with 8 bases that match TRBD2. CDR1 and CDR2 (germline): SGHTA, FQGNSA. This CDR3 spans 17 amino acids. J was trimmed by 2 bases and V by 4 bases; bases with no gene match: 11. The CDR3 loop is CASSYPGSGGLTDTQYF. The CDR3 region has the DNA TGTGCCAGCAGCTACCCAGGCTCGGGAGGGCTCACAGATACGCAGTATTTT.

This clonotype was seen ten or more times. The gene calls are TRBV6-1 and TRBJ1-1; the match to TRBD1 covers 7 bases. The ends lost 7 bases at V and 5 bases at J; junction bases unmatched: 10. This CDR3 comprises 14 residues. The germline V gene encodes CDR1 MNHNS and CDR2 SASEGT. The CDR3 sequence is CASTTDRVGTEAFF. Here the CDR3 DNA reads TGTGCCAGCACTACCGACAGGGTTGGAACTGAAGCTTTCTTT.

This clonotype was counted ten times or more. The CDR3 region has the DNA TGTGCCAGCAGAAAGGACCCTGGCTCTGGAAACACCATATATTTT. The encoded protein is CASRKDPGSGNTIYF. The rearrangement links TRBV2 to TRBJ1-3; the D is unclear. The CDR3 covers 15 residues. V gave up 6 bases and J gave up 0 bases, with 12 bases separating them. Germline CDR1 reads SNHLY; CDR2 reads FYNNEI.

The V and J genes are TRBV6-1 and TRBJ2-1; D not certain. Trimming took off 8 bases at V and 6 bases at J, with 17 bases between the two ends. This CDR3 region has 14 residues. Germline lookup yields CDR1 MNHNS and CDR2 SASEGT. CDR3 amino acids: CASGSVPLRNEQFF. In DNA, the CDR3 is TGTGCCAGCGGATCAGTTCCTCTACGCAATGAGCAGTTCTTC.

This chain's CDR3 is CASSLQGWRSGNTIYF. The CDR3 DNA follows: TGTGCCAGCAGTTTACAGGGCTGGAGATCTGGAAACACCATATATTTT. V and J are TRBV12-3 or TRBV12-4 and TRBJ1-3; perhaps TRBD1 as D (5 bases). This CDR3 spans 16 amino acids. V was cut by 2 bases and J by 1 base, with 12 bases left in between.

The V gene is TRBV5-1, the J gene TRBJ2-3; D is unresolved. This CDR3 region has 11 residues. V was trimmed by 6 bases and J by 6 bases, leaving 8 bases between them. The V gene's germline CDR1 is SGHRS and CDR2 YFSETQ. The CDR3: CASTMGDTQYF. Here the CDR3 DNA reads TGCGCCAGCACCATGGGGGATACGCAGTATTTT.

There are many counts of this clonotype. The rearrangement joins TRBV28 to TRBJ2-7, with TRBD2 as a possible D gene (5 bases). The CDR3 covers 14 residues. Trimming took 7 bases from V and 0 from J, leaving 13 bases between them. Germline V gives CDR1 MDHEN, CDR2 SYDVKM. CDR3 bases: TGTGCCAGCACTGCTGTGGGGAGCTCCTACGAGCAGTACTTC. Its protein is CASTAVGSSYEQYF.

The chain joins TRBV7-2 to TRBJ2-3; 13 nucleotides line up with TRBD2. There are 19 residues in the CDR3. CDR1 and CDR2 (germline): SGHTA, FQGNSA. V gave up 4 bases and J gave up 8 bases; unmatched junction bases: 18. CDR3 protein: CASSSPTGTSGMGGGTQYF. The CDR3 DNA sequence: TGTGCCAGCAGCTCACCCACCGGGACTAGCGGGATGGGGGGGGGTACGCAGTATTTT.

This clonotype showed up many times. The rearrangement joins TRBV20-1 to TRBJ2-1, with 12 bases identical to TRBD2. The V gene's germline CDR1 is DFQATT and CDR2 SNEGSKA (reference sequence). This CDR3 region has 16 residues. V was pared by 4 bases and J by 7 bases, with 11 bases of the junction left unmatched. The CDR3 DNA reads as TGCAGTGCTAAACGCCCCGTCACTAGCGGGAGGAATGAGCAGTTCTTC. Protein sequence: CSAKRPVTSGRNEQFF.

This clonotype was seen many times. This chain connects TRBV5-6 to TRBJ2-7, with a tentative D call TRBD2 (6 bases). V was trimmed by 4 bases and J by 2 bases, leaving 13 bases between them. The CDR3 has 14 residues. CDR1 SGHDT and CDR2 YYEEEE come from the germline V gene. The CDR3 DNA follows: TGTGCCAGCAGCCGCCGGGACTTTGCCTACGAGCAGTACTTC. Protein product: CASSRRDFAYEQYF. Looking up the rest from reference TRBV5-6 and TRBJ2-7 gives the full variable domain: DAGVTQSPTHLIKTRGQQVTLRCSPKSGHDTVSWYQQALGQGPQFIFQYYEEEERQRGNFPDRFSGHQFPNYSSELNVNALLLGDSALYLCASSRRDFAYEQYFGPGTRLTVT.

This clonotype appeared many times. Its ends do not fully match the called genes, so a read error is possible. This rearrangement joins TRBV20-1 to TRBJ1-1; 8 nucleotides line up with TRBD1. Germline values: CDR1 DFQATT, CDR2 SNEGSKA (reference sequence). The CDR3 totals 15 residues. The CDR3 here is CSAINRGAGALGVIF. The CDR3 DNA reads as TGCAGTGCTATAAACAGGGGGGCAGGGGCCCTAGGAGTCATCTTT.

The V call is TRBV7-9, the J call TRBJ1-5, with D perhaps matching TRBD1 (5 bases). This CDR3 contains 13 residues. The V gene's germline CDR1 is SEHNR and CDR2 FQNEAQ (reference sequence). V was pared by 5 bases and J by 9 bases, with 14 bases between. For the CDR3, the DNA is TGTGCCAGCAGCCCACGGGACGCCGGGCCCCAGCATTTT. Protein: CASSPRDAGPQHF.

This clonotype was picked up many times. The chain carries TRBV27 and TRBJ2-7; 7 nucleotides match TRBD1. Losses at the gene ends were 3 bases for V and 7 bases for J; bases not matched to a gene: 9. The CDR3 spans 14 residues. Germline CDR1 and CDR2: MNHEY and SMNVEV (reference sequence). The CDR3 DNA reads as TGTGCCAGCAGTTTTGTGTCAGGGGGTCCTGAGCAGTACTTC. As protein: CASSFVSGGPEQYF.